This TCR beta chain was identified in a study of T cell changes during pregnancy in multiple sclerosis. The assay was immunoSEQ multiplex PCR, and TCRdb's table has in-frame clones only and misses some. The sample comprises about 83,000 clones, roughly 96% of which are singletons, and about 1% rests with the top ten. The CDR3 runs 16 residues. V dropped 3 bases and J dropped 7; count of bases not matched to a gene: 10. Germline values: CDR1 SGHNT, CDR2 YYREEE (reference sequence). Material: peripheral blood, obtained in the second trimester of pregnancy. V usage is TRBV5-4 and J usage is TRBJ1-6; TRBD1 matches at 7 bases. The sequence came from a female donor with multiple sclerosis, enrolled in a pregnancy study. The CDR3 loop is CASSSIATGPNSPLHF. CDR3 nucleotides: TGTGCCAGCAGCTCGATCGCGACAGGGCCCAATTCACCCCTCCACTTT.